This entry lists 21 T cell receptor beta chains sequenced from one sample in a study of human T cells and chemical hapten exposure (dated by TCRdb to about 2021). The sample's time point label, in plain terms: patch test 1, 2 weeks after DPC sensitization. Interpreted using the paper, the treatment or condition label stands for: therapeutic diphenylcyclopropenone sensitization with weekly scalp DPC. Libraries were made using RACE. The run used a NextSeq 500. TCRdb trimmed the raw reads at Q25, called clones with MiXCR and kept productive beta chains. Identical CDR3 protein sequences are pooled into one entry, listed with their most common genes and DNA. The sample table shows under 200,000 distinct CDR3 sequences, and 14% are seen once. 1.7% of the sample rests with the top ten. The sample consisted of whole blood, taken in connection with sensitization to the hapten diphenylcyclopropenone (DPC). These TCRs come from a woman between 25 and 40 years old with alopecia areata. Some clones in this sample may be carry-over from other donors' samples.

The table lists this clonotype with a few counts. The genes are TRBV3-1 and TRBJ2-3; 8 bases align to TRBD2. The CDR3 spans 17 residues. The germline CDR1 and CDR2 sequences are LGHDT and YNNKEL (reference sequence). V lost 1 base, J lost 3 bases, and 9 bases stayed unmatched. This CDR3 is CASSQVTSGRGTDTQYF. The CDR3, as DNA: TGTGCCAGCAGCCAAGTAACGAGCGGGAGAGGAACAGATACGCAGTATTTT.

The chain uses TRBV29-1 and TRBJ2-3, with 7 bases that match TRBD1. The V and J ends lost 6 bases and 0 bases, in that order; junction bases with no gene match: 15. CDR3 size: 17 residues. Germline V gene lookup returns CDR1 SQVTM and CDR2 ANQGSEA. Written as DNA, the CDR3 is TGCAGCGTCCGAAATCTACAGGGGTCCTCTAGCACAGATACGCAGTATTTT. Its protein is CSVRNLQGSSSTDTQYF.

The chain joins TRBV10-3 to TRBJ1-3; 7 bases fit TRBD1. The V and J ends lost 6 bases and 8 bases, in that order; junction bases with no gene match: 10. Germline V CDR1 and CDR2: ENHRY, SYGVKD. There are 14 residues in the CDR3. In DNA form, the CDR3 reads TGTGCCATCAGGGCGACAGGGATTGGGGACACCATATATTTT. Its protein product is CAIRATGIGDTIYF.

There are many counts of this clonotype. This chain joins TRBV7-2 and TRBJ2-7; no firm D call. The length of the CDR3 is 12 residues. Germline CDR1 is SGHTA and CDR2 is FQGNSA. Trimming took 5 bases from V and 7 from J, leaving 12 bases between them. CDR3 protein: CASSRPFREQYF. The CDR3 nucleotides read TGTGCCAGCAGCCGCCCTTTTAGGGAGCAGTACTTC.

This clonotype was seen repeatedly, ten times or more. CDR3 loop: CSVDVAGGNEQYF. CDR3 coding DNA: TGCAGCGTTGATGTAGCGGGAGGGAACGAGCAGTACTTC. V and J are TRBV29-1 and TRBJ2-7, with TRBD2 identical over 11 bases. In germline, CDR1 is SQVTM, CDR2 ANQGSEA. The CDR3 spans 13 residues. The V and J ends lost 3 bases and 5 bases, in that order; junction bases with no gene match: 3.

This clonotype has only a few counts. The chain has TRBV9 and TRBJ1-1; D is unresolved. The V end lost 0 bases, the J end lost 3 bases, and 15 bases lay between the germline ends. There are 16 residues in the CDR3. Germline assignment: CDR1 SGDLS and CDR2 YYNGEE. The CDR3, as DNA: TGTGCCAGCAGCGTAGGAAAGGCTCGTGGAGACACTGAAGCTTTCTTT. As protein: CASSVGKARGDTEAFF.

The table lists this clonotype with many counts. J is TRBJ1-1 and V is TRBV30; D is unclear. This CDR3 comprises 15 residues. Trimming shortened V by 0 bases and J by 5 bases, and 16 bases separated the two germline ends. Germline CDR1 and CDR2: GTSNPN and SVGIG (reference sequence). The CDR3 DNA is TGTGCCTGGAGTGTGCCCCGGGCCACACGGACTGAAGCTTTCTTT. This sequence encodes CAWSVPRATRTEAFF.

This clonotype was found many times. CDR3 sequence (DNA): TGTGCCAGCTCACCATCAGATACGCAGTATTTT. The encoded protein is CASSPSDTQYF. The chain carries TRBV18 and TRBJ2-3; D not certain. In germline, CDR1 is KGHSH, CDR2 LQKENI. The CDR3 consists of 11 residues. V lost 2 bases and J lost 4, with 1 base in between.

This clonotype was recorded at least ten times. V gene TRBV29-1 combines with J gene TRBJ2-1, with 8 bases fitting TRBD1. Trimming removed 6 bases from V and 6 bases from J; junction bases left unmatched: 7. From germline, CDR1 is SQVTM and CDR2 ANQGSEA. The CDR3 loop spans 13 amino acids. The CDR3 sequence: CSVESDRANEQFF. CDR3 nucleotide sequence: TGCAGCGTCGAATCGGACAGGGCCAATGAGCAGTTCTTC.

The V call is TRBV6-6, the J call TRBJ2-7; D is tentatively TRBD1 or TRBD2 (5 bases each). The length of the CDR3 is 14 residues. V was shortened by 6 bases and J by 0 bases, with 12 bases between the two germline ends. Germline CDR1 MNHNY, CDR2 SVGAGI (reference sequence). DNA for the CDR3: TGTGCCAGCAGGGGGGATTCGACCTCCTACGAGCAGTACTTC. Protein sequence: CASRGDSTSYEQYF.

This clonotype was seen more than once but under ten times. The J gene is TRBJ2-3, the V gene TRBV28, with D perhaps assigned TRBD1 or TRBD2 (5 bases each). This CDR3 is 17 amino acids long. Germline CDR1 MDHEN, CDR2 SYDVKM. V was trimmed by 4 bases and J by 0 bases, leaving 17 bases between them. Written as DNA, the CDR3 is TGTGCCAGCAGTTCCGGCGCGAGCCGGGACAGCACAGATACGCAGTATTTT. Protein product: CASSSGASRDSTDTQYF.

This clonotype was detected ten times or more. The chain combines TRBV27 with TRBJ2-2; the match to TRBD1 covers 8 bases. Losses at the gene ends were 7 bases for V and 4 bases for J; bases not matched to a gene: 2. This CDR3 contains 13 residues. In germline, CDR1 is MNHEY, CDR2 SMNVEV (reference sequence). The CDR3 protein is CASKDRVTGELFF. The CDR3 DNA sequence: TGTGCCAGCAAGGACAGGGTCACCGGGGAGCTGTTTTTT.

As DNA, the CDR3 is TGCGCCAGCAGCCAAGATATTGGCGGTCCAGGGGCAAATAATTCACCCCTCCACTTT. Protein sequence: CASSQDIGGPGANNSPLHF. This sequence joins TRBV4-3 and TRBJ1-6; tentatively, D is TRBD1 (6 bases). Trimming removed 0 bases from V and 5 bases from J, with 20 bases in between. This CDR3 is built from 19 residues. CDR1 is LGHNA, CDR2 YSLEER, per germline.

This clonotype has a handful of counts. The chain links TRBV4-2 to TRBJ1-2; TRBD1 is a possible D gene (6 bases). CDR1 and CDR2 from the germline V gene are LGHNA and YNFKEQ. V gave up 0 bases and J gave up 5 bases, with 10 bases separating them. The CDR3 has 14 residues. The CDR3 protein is CASSQEDSDYGYTF. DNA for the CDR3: TGTGCCAGCAGCCAAGAGGACAGCGATTATGGCTACACCTTC.

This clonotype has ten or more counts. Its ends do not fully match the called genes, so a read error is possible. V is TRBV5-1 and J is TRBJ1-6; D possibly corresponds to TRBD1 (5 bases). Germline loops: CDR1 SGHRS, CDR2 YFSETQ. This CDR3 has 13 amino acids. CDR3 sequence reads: CASSRDGNSPLHF. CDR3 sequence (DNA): TGTGCCAGCAGCCGGGACGGTAATTCACCCCTCCACTTT.

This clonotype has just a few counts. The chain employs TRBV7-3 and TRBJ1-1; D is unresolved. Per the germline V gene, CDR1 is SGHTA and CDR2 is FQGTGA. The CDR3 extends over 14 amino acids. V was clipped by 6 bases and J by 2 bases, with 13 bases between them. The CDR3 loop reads CASSIDATNTEAFF. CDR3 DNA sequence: TGTGCCAGCAGTATCGACGCGACCAACACTGAAGCTTTCTTT.

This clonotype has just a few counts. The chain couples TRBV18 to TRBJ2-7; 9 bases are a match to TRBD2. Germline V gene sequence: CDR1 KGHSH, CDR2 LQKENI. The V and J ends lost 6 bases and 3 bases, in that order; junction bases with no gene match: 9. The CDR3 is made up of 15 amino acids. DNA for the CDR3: TGTGCCAGCTCGCAATCCGGGACTAGCTTCTACGAGCAGTACTTC. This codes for CASSQSGTSFYEQYF. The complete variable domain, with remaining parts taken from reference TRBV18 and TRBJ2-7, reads NAGVMQNPRHLVRRRGQEARLRCSPMKGHSHVYWYRQLPEEGLKFMVYLQKENIIDESGMPKERFSAEFPKEGPSILRIQQVVRGDSAAYFCASSQSGTSFYEQYFGPGTRLTVT.

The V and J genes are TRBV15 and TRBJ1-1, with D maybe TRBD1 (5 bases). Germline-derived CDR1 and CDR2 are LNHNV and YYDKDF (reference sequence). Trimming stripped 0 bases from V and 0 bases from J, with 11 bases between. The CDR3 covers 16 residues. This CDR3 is CATSRDRAGLNTEAFF. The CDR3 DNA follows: TGTGCCACCAGCAGAGATCGAGCAGGGCTGAACACTGAAGCTTTCTTT.

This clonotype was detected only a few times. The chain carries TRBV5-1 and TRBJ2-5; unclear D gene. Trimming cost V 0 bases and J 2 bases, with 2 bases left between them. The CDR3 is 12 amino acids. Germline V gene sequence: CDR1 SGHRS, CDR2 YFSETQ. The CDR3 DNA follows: TGCGCCAGCAGCTTGGAACAAGAGACCCAGTACTTC. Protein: CASSLEQETQYF.

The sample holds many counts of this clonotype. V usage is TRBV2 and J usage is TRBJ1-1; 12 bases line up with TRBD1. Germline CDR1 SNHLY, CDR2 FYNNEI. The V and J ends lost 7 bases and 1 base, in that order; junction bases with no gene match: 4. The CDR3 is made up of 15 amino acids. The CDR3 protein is CASTGQGARNTEAFF. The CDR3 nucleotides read TGTGCCAGCACGGGACAGGGGGCTCGGAACACTGAAGCTTTCTTT.

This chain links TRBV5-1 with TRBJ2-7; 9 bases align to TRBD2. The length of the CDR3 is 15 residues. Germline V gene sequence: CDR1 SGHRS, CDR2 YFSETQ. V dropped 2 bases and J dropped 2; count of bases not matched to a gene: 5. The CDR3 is CASSFSSGETYEQYF. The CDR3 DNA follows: TGCGCCAGCAGCTTCTCTAGCGGGGAGACCTACGAGCAGTACTTC. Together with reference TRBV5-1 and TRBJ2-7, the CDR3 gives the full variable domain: KAGVTQTPRYLIKTRGQQVTLSCSPISGHRSVSWYQQTPGQGLQFLFEYFSETQRNKGNFPGRFSGRQFSNSRSEMNVSTLELGDSALYLCASSFSSGETYEQYFGPGTRLTVT.